The sequence of this TCR beta chain was determined in a study of shared clonotypes between healthy human individuals. Some clones are missing from TCRdb's copy, which holds only in-frame ones; the method was immunoSEQ multiplex PCR. Altogether around 2.3 million clones are present, under 97% being singletons, with the ten largest covering approximately 0.13%. The CDR3 is made up of 15 amino acids. The V gene lost 0 bases and the J gene lost 8 bases, with 15 bases spanning the gap. Per germline, CDR1 SGHRS and CDR2 YFSETQ. The investigators split CD4+ cells into a CD45RA+ naive subset and a CD45RA-negative memory subset.

The sample consisted of naive CD4+ T cells sorted from blood. Subset indicated: CD45RA+ positively selected. J is TRBJ2-1 and V is TRBV5-1, with D tentatively TRBD1 (5 bases). The sequence derives from a young man in good health. This chain's CDR3 is CASSLGGVGNHEQFF. The CDR3 nucleotides are TGCGCCAGCAGCTTGGGGGGCGTTGGGAACCATGAGCAGTTCTTC.